This passage covers 10 T cell receptor beta chains from one sample sequenced in a study of T cell responses to AZD1222 COVID-19 vaccine. This table comes from immunoSEQ multiplex PCR, and its TCRdb copy is limited to in-frame clones, with some not included. The table lists roughly 150,000 clones, 90% to 95% of them singletons. The sample was peripheral blood, taken 28 days after the second AZD1222 dose. The receptors here all came from an adult who received the AZD1222 COVID-19 vaccine.

Only a few counts were recorded for this clone. In DNA form, the CDR3 reads TGTGCCAGCAGTGAAGCCGGACCCTCGGCGGCGGGCTACACCTTC. Its translation: CASSEAGPSAAGYTF. V is TRBV2 and J is TRBJ1-2; D is undetermined. CDR3 length: 15 amino acids. Germline V gene sequence: CDR1 SNHLY, CDR2 FYNNEI. Trimming removed 0 bases from V and 8 bases from J, with 16 bases in between. The full variable domain, its missing parts supplied by reference TRBV2 and TRBJ1-2, is EPEVTQTPSHQVTQMGQEVILRCVPISNHLYFYWYRQILGQKVEFLVSFYNNEISEKSEIFDDQFSVERPDGSNFTLKIRSTKLEDSAMYFCASSEAGPSAAGYTFGSGTRLTVV.

This chain joins TRBV18 and TRBJ2-2; D not certain. The CDR3 spans 13 residues. Germline V gene sequence: CDR1 KGHSH, CDR2 LQKENI. The V end lost 3 bases, the J end lost 6 bases, and 8 bases lay between the germline ends. CDR3 bases: TGTGCCAGCTCACCCTTTGATTCCGGGGAGCTGTTTTTT. Encoded protein: CASSPFDSGELFF.

The V call is TRBV11-2, the J call TRBJ2-7; no reliable D call. The germline V gene encodes CDR1 SGHAT and CDR2 FQNNGV. The CDR3 is 12 amino acids. V lost 5 bases to trimming and J lost 4 bases, with 9 bases between them. CDR3 bases: TGTGCCAGCAGCCTCCGGCGGTACGAGCAGTACTTC. It translates to CASSLRRYEQYF.

The gene calls are TRBV27 and TRBJ1-5, with 9 bases that match TRBD1. CDR3 length: 15 amino acids. Unmatched junction bases numbered 7, after V lost 7 bases and J lost 3 bases. CDR1 and CDR2 from the germline V gene are MNHEY and SMNVEV (reference sequence). The CDR3 here is CASKIGTGPNQPQHF. The CDR3 coding sequence is TGTGCCAGCAAAATCGGGACAGGGCCCAATCAGCCCCAGCATTTT.

The rearrangement uses TRBV27 and TRBJ1-5, with 8 nucleotides matching TRBD1. The CDR3 loop spans 14 amino acids. J lost 7 bases, V lost 4 bases, and 6 bases had no gene match. Germline values: CDR1 MNHEY, CDR2 SMNVEV (reference sequence). DNA for the CDR3: TGTGCCAGCAGTTCCTCTTACAGGGGGCAGCCCCAGCATTTT. Its translation is CASSSSYRGQPQHF.

This chain links TRBV10-3 with TRBJ1-4; 7 nucleotides match TRBD1. V was clipped by 6 bases and J by 8 bases; unmatched bases: 6. This CDR3 region has 13 residues. Germline-derived CDR1 and CDR2 are ENHRY and SYGVKD. CDR3 sequence: CAISDRVQEKLFF. DNA of the CDR3: TGTGCCATCAGCGACAGGGTACAGGAAAAACTGTTTTTT.

This CDR3 is CATYPRESGRETQYF. CDR3 DNA sequence: TGTGCCACCTACCCCCGAGAGAGCGGAAGGGAGACCCAGTACTTC. V and J are TRBV5-5 and TRBJ2-5, with D possibly TRBD2 on 5 matching bases. The CDR3 covers 15 residues. The germline gives CDR1 SGHKS, CDR2 YYEKEE (reference sequence). Trimming left V 9 bases short and J 5 bases short, with 23 bases between.

V gene TRBV29-1 combines with J gene TRBJ1-3; no clear D gene. This CDR3 has 15 amino acids. Trimming removed 4 bases from V and 0 bases from J, with 13 bases in between. Germline V lookup: CDR1 SQVTM, CDR2 ANQGSEA. CDR3 in DNA: TGCAGCGTTGTACCGGGATCCAACTCTGGAAACACCATATATTTT. Encoded protein: CSVVPGSNSGNTIYF.

This clone appeared a single time. CDR3 coding DNA: TGTGCCACCAGCAGAGGCAGGTTGGGGGGCCGGCCCCAGCATTTT. Its protein product is CATSRGRLGGRPQHF. V gene TRBV15 combines with J gene TRBJ1-5; D is perhaps TRBD1 (6 bases). Germline loops: CDR1 LNHNV, CDR2 YYDKDF (reference sequence). Trimming shortened V by 1 base and J by 9 bases, and 16 bases separated the two germline ends. This CDR3 is built from 15 residues.

Written as DNA, the CDR3 is TGTGCCAGCAGATTGGGGGGGCTGGTTGGAGAGACCCAGTACTTC. Translation: CASRLGGLVGETQYF. This rearrangement joins TRBV6-5 to TRBJ2-5, with D possibly matching TRBD2 (7 bases). Between the trimmed V and J ends, which lost 6 bases and 4 bases, there was a span of 18 bases. Germline V CDR1 and CDR2: MNHEY, SVGAGI. This CDR3 spans 15 amino acids.